The sequence of this T cell receptor beta chain was determined in a study of cytomegalovirus exposure and HLA in healthy donors. Notes on the study in general: Immune exposure information comprised only CMV serostatus. In an earlier analysis, about 87% or about 30%: the productive usage of most TCR beta V segments. Apparent HLA restriction characterized most CMV-associated TCR beta chains in a later analysis.

Concerning this clone: Its antigen is not identified.

In the PCR, 60 Vbeta and 13 Jbeta primers were used. The table came from immunoSEQ multiplex PCR; TCRdb's copy has only in-frame clones and leaves some out. The sample has about 110,000 clones, approximately 76% seen once. The germline gives CDR1 KGHSH, CDR2 LQKENI. CDR3 length: 16 residues. V lost 2 bases and J lost 4; bases outside the gene matches: 10. This receptor was obtained from a woman between 50 and 59 years old in good health and CMV-seropositive. The sequenced sample was PBMCs. This sequence joins TRBV18 and TRBJ1-2; TRBD1 agrees at 7 bases. This CDR3 reads CASSPEGAEPLYGYTF. CDR3 bases: TGTGCCAGCTCACCAGAGGGGGCCGAACCCCTCTATGGCTACACCTTC.